The rows below give T cell receptor beta chains drawn from one sample of a study of blood T cell repertoires in COVID-19. Profiled with immunoSEQ multiplex PCR; TCRdb holds only in-frame clones, not every one. The data show under 400,000 clones, about 91% seen once. The sequencing sample was made of peripheral blood. The source of these receptors is a woman under 40 with COVID-19, enrolled during active disease. The conserved cysteine and the conserved F or W are not part of the CDR3 here. Rows may omit the clone size; those that give it use once, few, many or a size class.

v_call,clone_size,j_call,cdr3_length,cdr3_aa
TRBV25-1,once,TRBJ1-3,15,ASSDPGQGVGGNTIY
TRBV5-4,few,TRBJ2-1,13,ASSLGGSGDNEQF
TRBV19,-,TRBJ1-1,12,ASSIISGNTEAF
TRBV18,-,TRBJ1-6,13,ASSPTGNYNSPLH
TRBV2,-,TRBJ1-2,13,ASSPTGTGGYGYT
TRBV15,-,TRBJ2-2,18,ATSGLYQVWSSKNTGELF
TRBV5-4,-,TRBJ1-2,13,ASSSMDRGIYGYT
TRBV4-1,few,TRBJ1-4,15,ASSLQLRSATNEKLF
TRBV28,once,TRBJ1-2,10,ASSSRGYGYT
TRBV5-4,-,TRBJ1-2,11,ASSEDSYYGYT
TRBV5-1,-,TRBJ1-1,14,ASSLASRTVNTEAF
TRBV19,-,TRBJ1-1,14,ASSQPGQGKNTEAF
TRBV19,-,TRBJ1-1,12,ASHPGTGVGEAF
TRBV5-1,-,TRBJ2-5,13,ASSPTPDSRETQY
TRBV2,few,TRBJ1-4,14,ASTPGQRLPGEKLF
TRBV2,once,TRBJ1-6,13,ASSLEQGMNSPLH
TRBV10-2,-,TRBJ1-5,12,ASSESGSGQPQH
TRBV7-2,-,TRBJ2-3,14,ASSLFAGGRTDTQY
TRBV27,-,TRBJ2-7,11,ASSDRGGNEQY
TRBV6-1,-,TRBJ1-1,11,ASSERFGSEAF
TRBV4-3,-,TRBJ2-2,11,ASSQDSRGELF
TRBV27,-,TRBJ1-5,12,ASSNTGQAQPQH
TRBV19,-,TRBJ2-3,14,ASSIDGQGFTDTQY
TRBV5-1,-,TRBJ2-5,13,ASFTGTAVQETQY
TRBV7-7,-,TRBJ2-5,11,ASSFSRKETQY
TRBV24-1,-,TRBJ1-5,9,APRRSQPQH
TRBV7-9,once,TRBJ2-1,12,ASSKSLGANEQF
TRBV5-1,-,TRBJ2-2,14,ASSLTGLADTGELF
TRBV5-1,-,TRBJ2-1,13,AGSLGRDSYNEQF
TRBV11-2,-,TRBJ2-1,20,ASSAGLAGIHYYVSSYNEQF
TRBV7-8,-,TRBJ1-1,18,ASSKRGANNWGEQNTEAF
TRBV19,-,TRBJ2-2,11,ASRGQGDGELF
TRBV5-1,-,TRBJ1-1,13,ASSLFQGMNTEAF
TRBV7-2,-,TRBJ2-1,15,ASSPQPQGHSYNEQF
TRBV5-1,-,TRBJ2-3,14,ASSPHGLAGRDTQY
TRBV7-9,-,TRBJ1-3,10,ASRSTEDTIY
TRBV7-3,-,TRBJ2-5,13,ASSLIGGDQETQY
TRBV19,-,TRBJ2-5,14,ASSIDPPGLIETQY
TRBV7-2,-,TRBJ1-4,16,ASSWGTSDARHNEKLF
TRBV11-2,-,TRBJ2-5,10,ASTSSLETQY
TRBV11-3,-,TRBJ2-5,13,ASSLSSGFGETQY
TRBV15,-,TRBJ1-2,12,ATSPGRGAYGYT
TRBV6-5,-,TRBJ1-3,11,ASMRGPGNTIY
TRBV9,-,TRBJ1-6,11,ASSVATGSPLH
TRBV28,-,TRBJ1-5,14,ASSPPRGETRQPQH
TRBV7-6,-,TRBJ2-1,11,ASSLERGQEQF
TRBV2,-,TRBJ1-4,12,ASSGWATNEKLF
TRBV4-3,-,TRBJ2-7,13,ASSVQGTAAYEQY
TRBV2,-,TRBJ1-5,13,ASSVVRNSNQPQH
TRBV23-1,-,TRBJ2-1,9,ASSRRPPEF
TRBV3-1/TRBV3-2,-,TRBJ2-5,14,ASSQDRGVGGETQY
TRBV4-3,-,TRBJ2-1,11,ASSSGQGNEQF
TRBV28,-,TRBJ2-5,15,ASSLDGSGENGETQY
TRBV11-2,-,TRBJ1-2,15,ASSLGRGQLINYGYT
TRBV5-4,-,TRBJ1-1,11,ASSQDLNTEAF
TRBV5-1,-,TRBJ1-4,13,ASSRQGAANEKLF
TRBV2,-,TRBJ1-2,11,ASRDRANYGYT
TRBV5-5,-,TRBJ2-1,15,ASSSIATGGRSWGQF
TRBV4-1,-,TRBJ2-3,13,ASSQFSGGTDTQY